Here is one TCR beta chain with its context. What it recognizes is unknown. As handled by the study authors: Samples had a median of about 95,000 TCRs, ranging roughly 20,000 to 690,600. TCRdb re-called the RACE reads through MiXCR, storing one row per CDR3 protein. TCRdb, not the authors, supplied the V and J calls. The data hold roughly 52,000 distinct CDR3 sequences, with around 9.5% observed a single time. This CDR3 is built from 16 residues. Trimming cost V 5 bases and J 3 bases; bases outside gene matches: 6. Germline values: CDR1 SGHTA, CDR2 FQGNSA. Sample time point: patch test 2, 6 weeks after DPC sensitization. As to treatment: therapeutic diphenylcyclopropenone sensitization with weekly scalp DPC. This sample is drawn from a study of human T cells and chemical hapten exposure. Study results and limitations: Since the donors had alopecia, their immune response may not be the same as that of healthy people. DPC sensitization left the count of TCRs above 1 in 1000 unchanged.

Source: whole blood, taken in connection with sensitization to the hapten diphenylcyclopropenone (DPC). The chain combines TRBV7-2 with TRBJ1-4, with 10 bases identical to TRBD1. This TCR derives from a woman in her forties or fifties with alopecia areata. Some clones in this sample may be carry-over from other donors' samples. DNA of the CDR3: TGTGCCAGCAGCCCAGACAGGGGGCGGGCTAATGAAAAACTGTTTTTT. It is translated as CASSPDRGRANEKLFF.